This TCR beta chain was found in a study of T cell responses to AZD1222 COVID-19 vaccine (dated by TCRdb to the early 2020s). About the full investigation: AZD1222 recipients whose second dose came at about 4 weeks and those whose second dose came at about 12 weeks were combined into one group, since spike-specific TCR depth and breadth did not differ between the two schedules. Enrollment into the trials was organized by age into subgroups of 18-55, 56-69 and 70-plus years, and those subgroups contained 148, 28 and 57 TCR-sequenced participants, respectively. A total of 240 or so trial participants underwent TCR sequencing, of whom some 200 had received two doses of AZD1222 and approximately 25 had received two doses of the MenACWY control vaccine.

In the case of this clone: It has no known antigen specificity. The sample holds no much larger clone one base away, and base qualities are not on file.

The CDR3 regions of human TCRbeta chains were analyzed by immunosequencing. Regarding the original processing steps: Repertoire TCRs were checked for matches against a reference library of SARS-CoV-2-specific TCRs that had been generated using the MIRA antigen-specificity platform. Breadth meant the fraction of unique TCRs that were SARS-CoV-2-associated, whereas depth meant the fraction of total T cells that were SARS-CoV-2-associated. Using the MIRA data, each spike-specific TCR was assigned both to the spike region to which the TCR was reactive and to a CD4 or CD8 class. Log10-transformed breadth and depth values were compared by one-way ANOVA with Sidak's multiple comparisons tests. TCRdb re-hosts the immuneACCESS table, in-frame sequences only. Its copies lack some clones; in the studies checked, an unresolved V gene accounts for under half of them, and the cause for the rest is not known. Clone size and V and J calls were adopted from that table, with D and trimming inferred from the DNA. Within this sample are 100,000 to 150,000 clones, with about 89% of them counted one time only. The top ten hold 5% to 7.5% of the sample.

The time point label of this sample denotes: baseline before first vaccination. Vaccinee samples were obtained from the UK trials COV001 and COV002, which included a single-blind randomized controlled phase 2/3 trial of AZD1222 (ChAdOx1 nCoV-19) in healthy adults. For TCRbeta chain sequencing, PBMC samples from trial participants were taken at day 0 and at day 28 after the second dose. The V end loses 4 bases and the J end loses 1 base, and a stretch of 12 bases separates them. The CDR3 measures 15 amino acids from cysteine to phenylalanine. The CDR3 DNA has 45 bases and is translated from base 1. In the germline V gene (reference sequence), CDR1 corresponds to MNHEY and CDR2 to SMNVEV. Overall results and qualifications from the work: Vaccine-associated CD4 TCRs spanned the whole spike protein, with dominant responses in regions 160-218 and 743-854. The 56-69-year group was small, and its depth increase did not reach significance, likely because of low power. Participants were mostly white British and included more females than males, and it was suggested by the authors that clonal diversity may have been underestimated. Reportedly, close to half of the unique spike-specific TCRs recognized epitopes lying outside the regions that are mutated in the B.1.351 and B.1.1.7 variants. Conclusions about previously exposed vaccinees were limited because only a handful of AZD1222 recipients were SARS-CoV-2 seropositive at baseline. A significant rise in spike-specific TCR breadth and depth was observed after two AZD1222 doses relative to day 0 and relative to MenACWY recipients. No day 14 peak-response samples were available, so repertoires were characterized only after the peak T cell response.

The chain couples TRBV27 to TRBJ2-3; the best D guess is TRBD2, with 5 bases matching. This sequence was found in an adult in good health. The material was peripheral blood, obtained on day 0 of AZD1222 vaccination. The CDR3 reads CASSSPSGRTDTQYF. The sequenced DNA: TGTGCCAGCAGTTCTCCAAGCGGTCGCACAGATACGCAGTATTTT.